Below are 25 T cell receptor beta chains sequenced from a single sample in a study of blood T cell repertoires in COVID-19. TCRdb's copy holds only in-frame clones and misses some; the assay was immunoSEQ multiplex PCR. This sample carries roughly 290,000 clones, 87% of them seen once, and the ten largest clones take about 6%. The sequenced material came from PBMCs or T cells enriched from blood (not recorded which). Receptor source: a middle-aged woman who had recovered from COVID-19.

This clone was counted once. The CDR3 DNA reads as TGTGCCACCACCAGAGGAGGCTCCTACAATGAGCAGTTCTTC. The encoded protein is CATTRGGSYNEQFF. The rearrangement joins TRBV27 to TRBJ2-1; weak D call: TRBD2 (5 bases). This CDR3 spans 14 amino acids. The ends were cut back, 10 bases at V and 0 bases at J, with 13 bases in the middle. The germline V gene encodes CDR1 MNHEY and CDR2 SMNVEV (reference sequence).

J is TRBJ1-3 and V is TRBV21-1; TRBD1 is the table's D call, not checked against the DNA. TRBV21-1 is recorded as a pseudogene. The CDR3 consists of 12 residues. The CDR3 loop is CASRRQWDTIYF. CDR3 in DNA: TGTGCCAGCCGCAGACAGTGGGACACCATATATTTT.

The V and J genes are TRBV7-2 and TRBJ2-7; 7 bases are a match to TRBD2. The CDR3 is made up of 14 amino acids. J gave up 5 bases and V 5 bases, and 9 bases lay outside the gene matches. Germline CDR1 reads SGHTA; CDR2 reads FQGNSA. The CDR3, as DNA: TGTGCCAGCAGCCCCGGGGAGGGGTTCCACGAGCAGTACTTC. Protein product: CASSPGEGFHEQYF.

This clone has ten or more counts. The gene calls are TRBV24-1 and TRBJ1-2; the D is unclear. The CDR3 has 13 amino acids. V lost 2 bases and J lost 10, with 13 bases in between. From germline, CDR1 is KGHDR and CDR2 SFDVKD. Written as DNA, the CDR3 is TGTGCCACCAGTGATTGGCGGGCCCATGACTACACCTTC. Translating gives CATSDWRAHDYTF.

V is TRBV12-3 or TRBV12-4 and J is TRBJ2-1; perhaps TRBD1 as D (6 bases). The CDR3 consists of 13 residues. V lost 2 bases, J lost 9 bases, and 11 bases lay in between. This CDR3 is CASSLSGVGEQFF. The CDR3 coding sequence is TGTGCCAGCAGTTTATCAGGGGTGGGTGAGCAGTTCTTC.

This rearrangement joins TRBV28 to TRBJ1-2, with no clear D. Between the trimmed V and J ends, which lost 6 bases and 1 base, there was a span of 12 bases. Germline V gives CDR1 MDHEN, CDR2 SYDVKM. This CDR3 has 14 residues. The CDR3 DNA sequence: TGTGCCAGCAGCGCCCTTGAGCTTAACTATGGCTACACCTTC. Translation: CASSALELNYGYTF.

This chain joins TRBV20-1 and TRBJ2-1; 9 positions match TRBD2. CDR3 length equals 15 residues. The J segment lost 8 bases and the V segment lost 3 bases, leaving 11 bases of the junction unmatched. Germline V gene lookup returns CDR1 DFQATT and CDR2 SNEGSKA (reference sequence). The CDR3 spells CSASSVVAGAHEQFF. In DNA form, the CDR3 reads TGCAGTGCTAGTTCTGTGGTAGCGGGGGCACATGAGCAGTTCTTC.

CDR3 DNA sequence: TGTGCCAGCAGTTCGCAGGGGGCCCCCACAGATACGCAGTATTTT. It is translated as CASSSQGAPTDTQYF. The chain has TRBV28 and TRBJ2-3; 8 positions agree with TRBD1. Germline V gene lookup returns CDR1 MDHEN and CDR2 SYDVKM. The CDR3 is made up of 15 amino acids. Trimming removed 4 bases from V and 2 bases from J; junction bases left unmatched: 5.

This chain joins TRBV24-1 and TRBJ2-7; D is possibly TRBD2 (6 bases). The length of the CDR3 is 15 residues. The V end was cut by 0 bases, the J end by 2 bases, with 10 bases between. The germline V gene has CDR1 KGHDR and CDR2 SFDVKD. CDR3 in amino acids: CATSDLGRDPYEQYF. The CDR3 nucleotides read TGTGCCACCAGTGATTTGGGGCGGGACCCCTACGAGCAGTACTTC.

A word on this clone: At one of its ends the junction is not consistent with the germline gene, which may arise from a read error. V gene TRBV5-1 combines with J gene TRBJ1-5, with no clear D. CDR1 is SGHRS, CDR2 YFSETQ, per germline. This CDR3 has 14 residues. The CDR3 sequence: CASSWEPGNRPQHF. The CDR3 DNA follows: TGCGCCAGCAGCTGGGAGCCTGGGAATCGGCCCCAGCATTTT.

The CDR3 DNA follows: TGTGCCAGCAGCCATTCGGTCTACACTGAAGCTTTCTTT. It specifies CASSHSVYTEAFF. V gene TRBV7-9 combines with J gene TRBJ1-1; D gene ambiguous. The CDR3 has 13 amino acids. The germline V and J ends were trimmed by 5 bases and 3 bases, with 10 bases remaining between them. Germline values: CDR1 SEHNR, CDR2 FQNEAQ (reference sequence).

This clone appeared a single time. The chain employs TRBV28 and TRBJ2-1, with 10 positions matching TRBD1. V lost 7 bases and J lost 2; bases outside the gene matches: 5. The CDR3 spans 15 residues. The germline V gene encodes CDR1 MDHEN and CDR2 SYDVKM. The chain's CDR3 is CASIAGTGAYNEQFF. In DNA form, the CDR3 reads TGTGCCAGCATCGCCGGGACAGGGGCCTACAATGAGCAGTTCTTC.

The chain has TRBV19 and TRBJ2-2; maybe TRBD1 (6 bases). Germline V gene lookup returns CDR1 LNHDA and CDR2 SQIVND (reference sequence). The CDR3 has 17 residues. Trimming removed 10 bases at V and 2 bases at J, with 23 bases between. CDR3 nucleotide sequence: TGTGCCACCCGCCTTACAGGGTTAAGGTATAACACCGGGGAGCTGTTTTTT. Encoded protein: CATRLTGLRYNTGELFF.

CDR3 DNA: TGCGCCAGCAGCCAGGGGGGACAGAGTCTTTCAAGAGGCGGCTACACCTTC. Its protein product is CASSQGGQSLSRGGYTF. The genes are TRBV4-3 and TRBJ1-2; 7 bases agree with TRBD1. This CDR3 comprises 17 residues. The V segment lost 3 bases and the J segment 8 bases; nucleotides outside the gene matches: 18. CDR1 is LGHNA, CDR2 YSLEER, per germline.

CDR3 in DNA: TGTGCCACCAGCAGAGATAGGGGGCTAGACGAGCAGTACTTC. Translating it yields CATSRDRGLDEQYF. V is TRBV15 and J is TRBJ2-7; 7 nucleotides match TRBD1. Trimming took 0 bases from V and 5 from J; bases not matched to a gene: 4. CDR1 is LNHNV, CDR2 YYDKDF, per germline (reference sequence). The CDR3 runs 14 residues.

In its sample, this clone was seen once. The CDR3 DNA reads as TGTGCCAGCAGCTCCGGGACAGGGTCATATGGCAATCAGCCCCAGCATTTT. The encoded protein is CASSSGTGSYGNQPQHF. The chain is built from TRBV5-8 and TRBJ1-5, with TRBD1 matching 9 bases. This CDR3 region has 17 residues. Germline CDR1 and CDR2: SGHTS and YDEGEE. J lost 2 bases, V lost 3 bases, and 9 bases had no gene match.

This clone was seen once. V usage is TRBV2 and J usage is TRBJ2-1; 7 nucleotides match TRBD1. The CDR3 spans 15 residues. Germline lookup yields CDR1 SNHLY and CDR2 FYNNEI. J lost 0 bases, V lost 6 bases, and 5 bases had no gene match. CDR3 in amino acids: CASSLTGSSYNEQFF. In nucleotides, the CDR3 is TGTGCCAGCAGCCTGACAGGGAGCTCCTACAATGAGCAGTTCTTC.

This clone appeared once. CDR3 coding DNA: TGTGCCAGCCACTCCAACTATGGCTACACCTTC. Amino acids: CASHSNYGYTF. The chain recombines TRBV28 with TRBJ1-2; D gene unclear. Per the germline V gene, CDR1 is MDHEN and CDR2 is SYDVKM. The CDR3 has 11 residues. Between the trimmed V and J ends, which lost 8 bases and 2 bases, there was a span of 6 bases.

This clone was observed a few times. The chain links TRBV7-2 to TRBJ2-5; TRBD1 is a possible D gene (6 bases). This CDR3 is 13 amino acids long. Deletions cut 5 bases from V and 5 bases from J, with 12 bases between. Germline V gives CDR1 SGHTA, CDR2 FQGNSA. The CDR3 region is CASSPGELETQYF. In nucleotides, the CDR3 is TGTGCCAGCAGCCCAGGGGAATTGGAGACCCAGTACTTC.

J is TRBJ2-3 and V is TRBV4-1, with a tentative D call TRBD1 (6 bases). The CDR3 is 16 residues long. Trimming took off 2 bases at V and 2 bases at J, with 14 bases between the two ends. Germline V gene data show CDR1 as MGHRA and CDR2 as YSYEKL. The CDR3 loop reads CASSQSRQGPTDTQYF. CDR3 nucleotides: TGCGCCAGCAGCCAATCTAGGCAGGGGCCCACAGATACGCAGTATTTT.

CDR3 in DNA: TGTGCCAGCAGTATCCCGGACGGAGGTGCCAATGAGCAGTTCTTC. Its translation is CASSIPDGGANEQFF. The rearrangement uses TRBV6-2 or TRBV6-3 and TRBJ2-1; a possible D gene is TRBD2 (5 bases). Germline CDR1 is MNHEY and CDR2 is SVGEGT. This CDR3 is 15 amino acids long. V was shortened by 5 bases and J by 6 bases, with 17 bases between the two germline ends.

This sequence joins TRBV6-5 and TRBJ2-7; possibly TRBD1 for D (6 bases). The V gene's germline CDR1 is MNHEY and CDR2 SVGAGI. V was trimmed by 10 bases and J by 3 bases, leaving 16 bases between them. The CDR3 is made up of 13 amino acids. The CDR3 DNA is TGTGCCACGCAGGACAGAGACCACTACGAGCAGTACTTC. Translated, it gives CATQDRDHYEQYF.

The chain couples TRBV28 to TRBJ2-1, with TRBD2 matching over 9 bases. J lost 4 bases, V lost 3 bases, and 10 bases had no gene match. Germline V gene data show CDR1 as MDHEN and CDR2 as SYDVKM. This CDR3 has 17 amino acids. The CDR3 here is CASSFPDSREGYNEQFF. The CDR3 DNA is TGTGCCAGCAGTTTCCCAGACTCGCGGGAGGGGTACAATGAGCAGTTCTTC.

This chain connects TRBV7-8 to TRBJ2-1; 9 bases map to TRBD1. Germline-derived CDR1 and CDR2 are SGHVS and FQNEAQ. There are 15 residues in the CDR3. With V trimmed by 6 bases and J by 2 bases, 5 bases remained unmatched. The CDR3 DNA reads TGTGCCAGCAGGAAGGACAGGGGAACCTACAATGAGCAGTTCTTC. Translation gives CASRKDRGTYNEQFF.

The V and J genes are TRBV7-2 and TRBJ1-2, with TRBD1 identical over 7 bases. V trimming: 5 bases; J trimming: 2 bases; junction bases outside the gene matches: 5. CDR1 is SGHTA, CDR2 FQGNSA, per germline. This CDR3 is built from 14 residues. CDR3 protein: CASSAEQGNYGYTF. CDR3 nucleotides: TGTGCCAGCAGCGCCGAACAGGGGAACTATGGCTACACCTTC. The entire variable domain, with the rest obtained from reference TRBV7-2 and TRBJ1-2, is as follows: GAGVSQSPSNKVTEKGKDVELRCDPISGHTALYWYRQSLGQGLEFLIYFQGNSAPDKSGLPSDRFSAERTGGSVSTLTIQRTQQEDSAVYLCASSAEQGNYGYTFGSGTRLTVV.